This section outlines one TCR beta chain sequence together with its context. The antigen remains unidentified. The data derive from a study of T cell responses to AZD1222 COVID-19 vaccine. Overall study findings and caveats: With dominance at 160-218 and 743-854, vaccine-associated CD4 TCRs spanned spike. Variant regions that are unmutated are reportedly the target of nearly half of spike-specific TCRs.

Clones were sequenced by immunoSEQ multiplex PCR, and TCRdb holds only the in-frame ones, with some missing. Among approximately 110,000 clones listed, about 85% were seen once. Trimming took off 5 bases at V and 3 bases at J, with 16 bases between the two ends. The CDR3 totals 15 residues. CDR1 SGDLS and CDR2 YYNGEE come from the germline V gene. The chain is built from TRBV9 and TRBJ2-3; D unclear. The receptor was derived from an adult in good health. The starting material was peripheral blood, obtained on day 0 of AZD1222 vaccination. The CDR3 loop reads CASSDTGVRTDTQYF. CDR3 nucleotides: TGTGCCAGCAGTGACACTGGGGTTCGGACAGATACGCAGTATTTT.